The clone carrying this T cell receptor beta chain was detected ten times or more. Its target is not known. The data were taken from a study of metastatic and nonmetastatic thyroid tumors. Study context: Repertoires were compared across blood and tumor or nodule tissue from malignant and benign thyroid patients.

General study results and limits: Compared with benign nodules, malignant thyroid tumors were reported to have significantly higher TCR beta diversity in both blood and tumor.

All patients were untreated before thyroid surgery. Via MiXCR, TCRdb re-called the PCR reads. Here the sample spans about 32,000 clones, 15% to 20% being singletons. Germline values: CDR1 SGDLS, CDR2 YYNGEE. The J segment lost 3 bases and the V segment lost 4 bases, leaving 7 bases of the junction unmatched. The CDR3 has 15 residues. This clonotype was sampled from a female donor with papillary thyroid cancer or a benign thyroid nodule (not recorded which). Some clones in this sample may be carry-over from other donors' samples. V is TRBV9 and J is TRBJ2-3; TRBD1 aligns across 8 bases. The sequenced sample consisted of blood. CDR3 sequence (DNA): TGTGCCAGCAGCCTCAGACAGGGGATGACAGATACGCAGTATTTT. Encoded protein: CASSLRQGMTDTQYF.